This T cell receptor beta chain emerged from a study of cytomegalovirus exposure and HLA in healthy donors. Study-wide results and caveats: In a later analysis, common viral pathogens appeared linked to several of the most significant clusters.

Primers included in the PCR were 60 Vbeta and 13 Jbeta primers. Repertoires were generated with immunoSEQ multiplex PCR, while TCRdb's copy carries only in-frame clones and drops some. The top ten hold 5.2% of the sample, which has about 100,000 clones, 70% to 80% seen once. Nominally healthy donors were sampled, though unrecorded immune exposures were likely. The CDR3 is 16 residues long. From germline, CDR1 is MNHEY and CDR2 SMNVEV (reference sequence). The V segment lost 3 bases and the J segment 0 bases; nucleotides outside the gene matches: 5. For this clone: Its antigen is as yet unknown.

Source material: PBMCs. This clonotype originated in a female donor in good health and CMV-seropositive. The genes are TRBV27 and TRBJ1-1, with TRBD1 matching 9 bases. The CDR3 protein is CASSLGTGTMNTEAFF. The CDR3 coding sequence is TGTGCCAGCAGTTTGGGGACAGGGACAATGAACACTGAAGCTTTCTTT.